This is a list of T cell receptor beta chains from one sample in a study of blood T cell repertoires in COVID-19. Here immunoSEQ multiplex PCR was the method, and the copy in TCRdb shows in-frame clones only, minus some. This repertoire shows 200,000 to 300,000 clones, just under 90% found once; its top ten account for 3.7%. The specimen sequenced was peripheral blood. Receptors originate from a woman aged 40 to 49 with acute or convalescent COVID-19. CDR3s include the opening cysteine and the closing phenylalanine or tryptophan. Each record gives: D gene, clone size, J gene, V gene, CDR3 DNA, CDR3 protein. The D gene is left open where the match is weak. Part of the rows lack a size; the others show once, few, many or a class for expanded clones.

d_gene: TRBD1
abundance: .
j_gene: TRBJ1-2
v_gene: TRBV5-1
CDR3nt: TGCGCCAGCTACGGGACAGGCAACTATGGCTACACCTTC
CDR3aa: CASYGTGNYGYTF

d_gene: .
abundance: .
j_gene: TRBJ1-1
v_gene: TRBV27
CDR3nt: TGTGCCAGCAGTTTAGGGGGGTACAACACTGAAGCTTTCTTT
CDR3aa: CASSLGGYNTEAFF

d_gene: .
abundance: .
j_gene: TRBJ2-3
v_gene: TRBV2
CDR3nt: TGTGCCAGCAGCGCCTTGGCTAGCACAGATACGCAGTATTTT
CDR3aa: CASSALASTDTQYF

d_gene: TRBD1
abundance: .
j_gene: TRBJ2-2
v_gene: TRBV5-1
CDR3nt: TGCGCCAGCAGCCAGCAACAGGGGATCGGAGCCGGGGAGCTGTTTTTT
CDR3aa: CASSQQQGIGAGELFF

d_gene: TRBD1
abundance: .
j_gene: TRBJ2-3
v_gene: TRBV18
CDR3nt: TGTGCCAGCTCACCTCTATCGGGACAGGTTAGCACAGATACGCAGTATTTT
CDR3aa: CASSPLSGQVSTDTQYF

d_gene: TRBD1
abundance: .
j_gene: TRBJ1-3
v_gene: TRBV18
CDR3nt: TGTGCCAGCTCACCAATCCAGACAGGGATGGGAAACACCATATATTTT
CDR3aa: CASSPIQTGMGNTIYF

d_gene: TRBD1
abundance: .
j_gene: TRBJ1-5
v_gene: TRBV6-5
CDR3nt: TGTGCCAGCAGGGACAGGGTGGGGAGCAATCAGCCCCAGCATTTT
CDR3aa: CASRDRVGSNQPQHF

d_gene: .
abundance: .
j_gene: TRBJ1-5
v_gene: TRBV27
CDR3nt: TGTGCCAGCAGTTCGGGTGGACTCGGGCCCCAGCATTTT
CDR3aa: CASSSGGLGPQHF

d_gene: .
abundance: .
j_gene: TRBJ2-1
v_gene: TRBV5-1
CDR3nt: TGCGCCAGCAGCTTGGAGGGGGGGCAAAATAATGAGCAGTTCTTC
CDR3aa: CASSLEGGQNNEQFF

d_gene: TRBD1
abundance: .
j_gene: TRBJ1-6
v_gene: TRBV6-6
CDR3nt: TGTGCCAGCAGTTCAGGGGGAGATATCCAAAGCTCACCCCTCCACTTT
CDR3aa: CASSSGGDIQSSPLHF

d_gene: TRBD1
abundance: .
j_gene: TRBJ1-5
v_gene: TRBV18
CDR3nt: TGTGCCAGCTCACCTGACAGGGGCTTAAGCAATCAGCCCCAGCATTTT
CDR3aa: CASSPDRGLSNQPQHF

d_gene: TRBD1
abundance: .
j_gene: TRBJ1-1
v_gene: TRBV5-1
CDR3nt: TGCGCCAGCAGCCCCGGGACAGTCGGCACTGAAGCTTTCTTT
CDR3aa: CASSPGTVGTEAFF

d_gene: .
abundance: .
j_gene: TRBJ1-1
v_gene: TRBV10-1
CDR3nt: TGCGCCAGCAGTGCCAGGGGCGGATACACTGAAGCTTTCTTT
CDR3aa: CASSARGGYTEAFF

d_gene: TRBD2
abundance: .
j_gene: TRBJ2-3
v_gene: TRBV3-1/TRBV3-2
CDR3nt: TGTGCCAGCAGCCCCAGACTAGCGTATACAGATACGCAGTATTTT
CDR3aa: CASSPRLAYTDTQYF

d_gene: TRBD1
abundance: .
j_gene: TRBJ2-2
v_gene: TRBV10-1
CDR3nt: TGCGCCAGCAGAACCGGGACAGGGAACACCGGGGAGCTGTTTTTT
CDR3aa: CASRTGTGNTGELFF

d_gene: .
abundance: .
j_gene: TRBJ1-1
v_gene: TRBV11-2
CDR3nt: TGTGCCAGCAGCCGCGACCGTGAGGCTGAAGCTTTCTTT
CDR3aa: CASSRDREAEAFF

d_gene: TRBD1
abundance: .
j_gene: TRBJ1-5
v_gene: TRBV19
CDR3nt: TGTGCCAGTAGTGGGACAGTTAATCAGCCCCAGCATTTT
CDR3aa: CASSGTVNQPQHF

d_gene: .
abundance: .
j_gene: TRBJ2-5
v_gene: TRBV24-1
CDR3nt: TGTGCCACCAGTGATCGGTCCCGTCCAGAGACCCAGTACTTC
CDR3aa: CATSDRSRPETQYF

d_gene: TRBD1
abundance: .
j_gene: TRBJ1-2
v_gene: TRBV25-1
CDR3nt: TGTGCCAGCAGTGAGGACAGGAATTATGGCTACACCTTC
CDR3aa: CASSEDRNYGYTF

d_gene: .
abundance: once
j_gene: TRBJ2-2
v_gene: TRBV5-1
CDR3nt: TGCGCCAGCAGCTTGGTATCGGGAGTCAACACCGGGGAGCTGTTTTTT
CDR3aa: CASSLVSGVNTGELFF

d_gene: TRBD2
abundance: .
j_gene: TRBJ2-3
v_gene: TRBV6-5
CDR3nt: TGTGCCAGCAGTTACTCGCCTAGCGGGGTGGCAGATACGCAGTATTTT
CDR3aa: CASSYSPSGVADTQYF

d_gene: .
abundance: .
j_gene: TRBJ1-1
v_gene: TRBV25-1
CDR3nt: TGTGCCAGCAGTGAAAAAGGCTTGGGGAGAGAAGCTTTCTTT
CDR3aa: CASSEKGLGREAFF

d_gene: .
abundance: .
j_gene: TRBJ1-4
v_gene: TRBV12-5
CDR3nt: TGTGCTAGTGGTTTGACCCAGGGGCCTAATGAAAAACTGTTTTTT
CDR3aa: CASGLTQGPNEKLFF

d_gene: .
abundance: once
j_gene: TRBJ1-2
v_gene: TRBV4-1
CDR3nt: TGCGCCAGCAGCCAGACTCAAGGTCCCTATGGCTACACCTTC
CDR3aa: CASSQTQGPYGYTF

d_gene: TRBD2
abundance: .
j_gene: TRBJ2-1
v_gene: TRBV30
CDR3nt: TGTGCCTGGAGTTCACCCGGGCGGGGGGCTACGGAAGAGTTCTTC
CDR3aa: CAWSSPGRGATEEFF

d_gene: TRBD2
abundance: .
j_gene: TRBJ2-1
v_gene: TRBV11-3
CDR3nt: TGTGCCAGCAGCCCCAATACTAGCGGGGTCTGGAATGAGCAGTTCTTC
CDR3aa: CASSPNTSGVWNEQFF

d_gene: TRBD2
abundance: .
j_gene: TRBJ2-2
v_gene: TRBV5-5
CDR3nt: TGTGCCAGCAGCTTGAAGACTAGCGGGGGGGCCGTAGCCGGGGAGCTGTTTTTT
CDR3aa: CASSLKTSGGAVAGELFF

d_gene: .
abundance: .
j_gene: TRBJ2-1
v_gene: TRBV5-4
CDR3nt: TGTGCCAGCAGCGGCTTAGGGGACAATGAGCAGTTCTTC
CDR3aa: CASSGLGDNEQFF

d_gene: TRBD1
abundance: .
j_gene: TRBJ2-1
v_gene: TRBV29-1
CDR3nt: TGCAGCGTTGGTCAAGACAGGGGTTGGTCCTACAATGAGCAGTTCTTC
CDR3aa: CSVGQDRGWSYNEQFF

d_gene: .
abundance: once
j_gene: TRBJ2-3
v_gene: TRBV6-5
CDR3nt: TGTGCCAGCAGGAGTAGCAGGGGAGATACGCAGTATTTT
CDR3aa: CASRSSRGDTQYF

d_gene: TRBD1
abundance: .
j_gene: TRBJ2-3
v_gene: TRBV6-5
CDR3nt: TGTGCCAGCGGATCGGGACAGGGAGGTTCAGATACGCAGTATTTT
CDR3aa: CASGSGQGGSDTQYF

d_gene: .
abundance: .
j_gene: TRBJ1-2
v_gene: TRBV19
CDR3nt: TGTGCCAGTAGTATAGACGCCATGATGTTAGCTAACTATGGCTACACCTTC
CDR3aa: CASSIDAMMLANYGYTF

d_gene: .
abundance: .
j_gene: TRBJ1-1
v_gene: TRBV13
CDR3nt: TGTGCCAGCAGCTTAGCGGGAGGCAGCACTGAAGCTTTCTTT
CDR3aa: CASSLAGGSTEAFF

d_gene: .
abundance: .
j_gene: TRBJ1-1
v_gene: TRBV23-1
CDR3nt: TGCGCCAGCAGTCCATCCAGGGTGAACACTGAAGCTTTCTTT
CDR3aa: CASSPSRVNTEAFF

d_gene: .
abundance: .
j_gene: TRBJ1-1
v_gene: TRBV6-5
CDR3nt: TGTGCCAGCAGCAATTTTGCAGGGGAGACTGAAGCTTTCTTT
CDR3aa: CASSNFAGETEAFF

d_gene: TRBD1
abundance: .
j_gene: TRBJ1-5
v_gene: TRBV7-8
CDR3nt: TGTGCCAGCAGCTTAGAGGAGGGGGCGGCTCAGCCCCAGCATTTT
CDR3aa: CASSLEEGAAQPQHF

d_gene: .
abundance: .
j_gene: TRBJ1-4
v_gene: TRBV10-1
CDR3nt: TGCGCCAGCAGTGACCCCGAACTAGGGAATGGGTCTAATGAAAAACTGTTTTTT
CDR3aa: CASSDPELGNGSNEKLFF

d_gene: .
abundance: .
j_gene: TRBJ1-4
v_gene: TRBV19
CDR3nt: TGTGCCAGTAGTGCCCGGACAAATGAAAAACTGTTTTTT
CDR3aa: CASSARTNEKLFF

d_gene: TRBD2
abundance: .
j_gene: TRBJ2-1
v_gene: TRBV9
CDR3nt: TGTGCCAGCAGCGTAGCCGGGGGGGTCTACAATGAGCAGTTCTTC
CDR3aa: CASSVAGGVYNEQFF

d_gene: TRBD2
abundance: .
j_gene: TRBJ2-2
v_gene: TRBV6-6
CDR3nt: TGTGCCAGCAGAGAGCGGGGACGCACCGGGGAGCTGTTTTTT
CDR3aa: CASRERGRTGELFF

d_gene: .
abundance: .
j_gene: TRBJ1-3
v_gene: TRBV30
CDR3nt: TGTGCCTGGGGTGGTACAGGGTATAGGAACACCATATATTTT
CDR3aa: CAWGGTGYRNTIYF

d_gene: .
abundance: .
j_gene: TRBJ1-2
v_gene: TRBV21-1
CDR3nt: TGTGCCAGCAGCAAAGTAGAGAGACAGGGAAAGAGGAGCTACACCTTC
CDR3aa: CASSKVERQGKRSYTF

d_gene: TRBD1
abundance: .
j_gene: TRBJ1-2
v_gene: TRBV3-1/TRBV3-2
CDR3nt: TGTGCCAGCAGTCCCGGGACAGGGTTGGATGGCTACACCTTC
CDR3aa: CASSPGTGLDGYTF

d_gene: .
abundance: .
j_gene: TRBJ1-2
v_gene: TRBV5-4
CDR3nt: TGTGCCAGCAGTTCCCCCCGAGAGGGCTATGGCTACACCTTC
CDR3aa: CASSSPREGYGYTF

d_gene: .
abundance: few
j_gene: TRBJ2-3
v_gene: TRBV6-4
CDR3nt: TGTGCCAGCAGTGTGTCGTCCCCCCCAGATACGCAGTATTTT
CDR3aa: CASSVSSPPDTQYF

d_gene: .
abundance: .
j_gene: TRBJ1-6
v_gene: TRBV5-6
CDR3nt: TGTGCCAGCAGCTTGGCCTCGGAGAGCTCCTATAATTCACCCCTCCACTTT
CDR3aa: CASSLASESSYNSPLHF

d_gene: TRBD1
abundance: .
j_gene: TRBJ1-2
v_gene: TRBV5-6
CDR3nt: TGTGCCAGCAGCCTCGGACAGGGCGGCTATGGCTACACCTTC
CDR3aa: CASSLGQGGYGYTF

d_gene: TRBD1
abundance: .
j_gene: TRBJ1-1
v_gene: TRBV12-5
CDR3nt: TGTGCTAGTGGTTGGTCAGGACAGGGGGATGGCACTGAAGCTTTCTTT
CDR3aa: CASGWSGQGDGTEAFF

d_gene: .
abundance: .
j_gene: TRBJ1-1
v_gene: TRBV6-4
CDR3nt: TGTGCCAGCAGTGACTCTCAAAGGGGCACTGAAGCTTTCTTT
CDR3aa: CASSDSQRGTEAFF

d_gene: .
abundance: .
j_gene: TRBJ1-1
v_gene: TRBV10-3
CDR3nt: TGTGCCATCAGTGAGTCGCGGGGAGGGGAGGACACTGAAGCTTTCTTT
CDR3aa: CAISESRGGEDTEAFF

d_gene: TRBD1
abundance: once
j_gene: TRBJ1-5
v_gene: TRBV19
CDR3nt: TGTGCCAGTAATGTACAGGGGGGCAATCAGCCCCAGCATTTT
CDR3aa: CASNVQGGNQPQHF